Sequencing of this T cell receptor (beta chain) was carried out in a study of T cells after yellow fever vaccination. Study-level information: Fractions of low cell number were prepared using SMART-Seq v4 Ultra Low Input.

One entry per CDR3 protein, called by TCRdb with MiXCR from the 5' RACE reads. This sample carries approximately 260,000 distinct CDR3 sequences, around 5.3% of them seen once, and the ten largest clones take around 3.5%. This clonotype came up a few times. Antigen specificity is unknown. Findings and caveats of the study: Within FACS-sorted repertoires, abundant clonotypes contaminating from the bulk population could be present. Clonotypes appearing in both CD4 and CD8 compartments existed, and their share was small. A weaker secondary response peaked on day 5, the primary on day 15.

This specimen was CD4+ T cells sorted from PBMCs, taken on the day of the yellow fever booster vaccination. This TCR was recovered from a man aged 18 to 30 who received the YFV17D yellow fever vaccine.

The CDR3 sequence is CAISAAGTSGSSYNEQFF. The CDR3 nucleotides are TGTGCCATCAGTGCCGCCGGGACTAGCGGGAGCTCCTACAATGAGCAGTTCTTC. V is TRBV10-3 and J is TRBJ2-1, with 14 nucleotides matching TRBD2. Germline lookup yields CDR1 ENHRY and CDR2 SYGVKD. CDR3 size: 18 residues. V lost 4 bases to trimming and J lost 0 bases; unmatched junction nucleotides: 5.